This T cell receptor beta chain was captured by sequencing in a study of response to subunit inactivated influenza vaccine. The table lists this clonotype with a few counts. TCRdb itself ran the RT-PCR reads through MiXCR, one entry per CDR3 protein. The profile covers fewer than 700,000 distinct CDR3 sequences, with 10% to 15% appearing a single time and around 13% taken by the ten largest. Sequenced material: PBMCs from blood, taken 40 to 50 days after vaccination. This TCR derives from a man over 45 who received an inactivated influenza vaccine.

CDR3 region: CASSVGQGRYGYTF. As DNA, the CDR3 is TGTGCCAGCAGCGTAGGACAGGGGCGGTATGGCTACACCTTC. The chain joins TRBV9 to TRBJ1-2, with TRBD1 identical over 8 bases. V lost 0 bases and J lost 5; bases outside the gene matches: 3. Germline CDR1 is SGDLS and CDR2 is YYNGEE. There are 14 residues in the CDR3.